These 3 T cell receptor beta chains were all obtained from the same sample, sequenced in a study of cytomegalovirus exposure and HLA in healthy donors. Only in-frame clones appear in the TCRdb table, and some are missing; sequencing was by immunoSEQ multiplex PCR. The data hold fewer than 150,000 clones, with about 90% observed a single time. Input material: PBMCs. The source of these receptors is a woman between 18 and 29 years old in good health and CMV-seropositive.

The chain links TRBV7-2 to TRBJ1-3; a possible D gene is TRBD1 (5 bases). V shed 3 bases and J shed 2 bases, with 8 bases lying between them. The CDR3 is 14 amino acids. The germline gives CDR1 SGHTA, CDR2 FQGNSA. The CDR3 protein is CASSFGGAGNTIYF. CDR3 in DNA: TGTGCCAGCAGCTTTGGAGGGGCTGGAAACACCATATATTTT. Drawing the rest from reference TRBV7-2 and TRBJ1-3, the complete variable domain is GAGVSQSPSNKVTEKGKDVELRCDPISGHTALYWYRQSLGQGLEFLIYFQGNSAPDKSGLPSDRFSAERTGGSVSTLTIQRTQQEDSAVYLCASSFGGAGNTIYFGEGSWLTVV.

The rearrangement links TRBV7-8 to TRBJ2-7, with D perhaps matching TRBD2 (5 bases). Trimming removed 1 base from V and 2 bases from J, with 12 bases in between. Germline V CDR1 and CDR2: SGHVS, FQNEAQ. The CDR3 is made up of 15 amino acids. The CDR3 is CASSLVEREPYEQYF. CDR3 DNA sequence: TGTGCCAGCAGCTTAGTGGAGAGGGAACCCTACGAGCAGTACTTC. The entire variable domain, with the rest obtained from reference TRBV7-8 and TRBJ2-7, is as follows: GAGVSQSPRYKVAKRGQDVALRCDPISGHVSLFWYQQALGQGPEFLTYFQNEAQLDKSGLPSDRFFAERPEGSVSTLKIQRTQQEDSAVYLCASSLVEREPYEQYFGPGTRLTVT.

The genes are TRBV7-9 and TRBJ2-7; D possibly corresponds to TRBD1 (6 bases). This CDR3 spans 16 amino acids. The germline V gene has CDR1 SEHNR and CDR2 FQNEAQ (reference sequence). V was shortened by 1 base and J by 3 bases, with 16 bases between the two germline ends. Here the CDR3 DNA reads TGTGCCAGCAGCTTAGTGAGGGCAGGGGCCGTCTACGAGCAGTACTTC. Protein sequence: CASSLVRAGAVYEQYF.